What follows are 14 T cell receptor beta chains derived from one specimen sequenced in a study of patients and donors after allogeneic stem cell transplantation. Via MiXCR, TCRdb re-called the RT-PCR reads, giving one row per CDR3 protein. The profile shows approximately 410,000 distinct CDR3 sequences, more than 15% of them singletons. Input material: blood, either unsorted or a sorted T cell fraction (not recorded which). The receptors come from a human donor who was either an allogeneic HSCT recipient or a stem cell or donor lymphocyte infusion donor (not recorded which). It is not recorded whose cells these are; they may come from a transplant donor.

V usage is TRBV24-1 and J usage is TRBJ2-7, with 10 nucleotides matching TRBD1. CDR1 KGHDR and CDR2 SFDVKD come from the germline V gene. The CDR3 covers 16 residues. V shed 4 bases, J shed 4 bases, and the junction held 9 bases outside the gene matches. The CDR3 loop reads CATSEKTGGKVYEQYF. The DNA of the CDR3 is TGTGCCACCAGTGAAAAGACAGGGGGCAAGGTGTACGAGCAGTACTTC.

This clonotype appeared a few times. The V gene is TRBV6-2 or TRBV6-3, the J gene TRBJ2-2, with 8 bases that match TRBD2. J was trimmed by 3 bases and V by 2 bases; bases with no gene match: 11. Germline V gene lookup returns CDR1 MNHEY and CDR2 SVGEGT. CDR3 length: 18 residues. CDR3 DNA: TGTGCCAGCAGTTACCCGCGGGAGGACTCTTCCCACACCGGGGAGCTGTTTTTT. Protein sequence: CASSYPREDSSHTGELFF.

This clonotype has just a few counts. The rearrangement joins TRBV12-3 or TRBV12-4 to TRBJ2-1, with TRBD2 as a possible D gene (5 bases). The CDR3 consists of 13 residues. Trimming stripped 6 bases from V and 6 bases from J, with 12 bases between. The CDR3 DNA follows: TGTGCCAGCAGCCGCCTACGGGGCAATGAGCAGTTCTTC. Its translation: CASSRLRGNEQFF.

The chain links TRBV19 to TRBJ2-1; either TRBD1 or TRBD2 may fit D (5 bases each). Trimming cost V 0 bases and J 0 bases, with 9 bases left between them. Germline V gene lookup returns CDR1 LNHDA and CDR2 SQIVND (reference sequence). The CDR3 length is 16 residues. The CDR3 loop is CASSIDWDPSYNEQFF. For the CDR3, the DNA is TGTGCCAGTAGTATAGATTGGGACCCCTCCTACAATGAGCAGTTCTTC.

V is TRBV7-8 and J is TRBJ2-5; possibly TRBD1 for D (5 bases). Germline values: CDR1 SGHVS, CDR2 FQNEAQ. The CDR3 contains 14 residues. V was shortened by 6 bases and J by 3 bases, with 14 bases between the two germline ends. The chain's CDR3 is CASSQDKTKETQYF. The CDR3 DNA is TGTGCCAGCAGTCAGGACAAGACGAAAGAGACCCAGTACTTC.

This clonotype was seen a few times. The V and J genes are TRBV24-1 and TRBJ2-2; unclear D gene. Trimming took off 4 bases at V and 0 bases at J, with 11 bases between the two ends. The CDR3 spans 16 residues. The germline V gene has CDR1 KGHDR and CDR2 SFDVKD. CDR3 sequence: CATSDRSVTNTGELFF. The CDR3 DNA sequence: TGTGCCACCAGTGACCGCTCCGTCACGAACACCGGGGAGCTGTTTTTT.

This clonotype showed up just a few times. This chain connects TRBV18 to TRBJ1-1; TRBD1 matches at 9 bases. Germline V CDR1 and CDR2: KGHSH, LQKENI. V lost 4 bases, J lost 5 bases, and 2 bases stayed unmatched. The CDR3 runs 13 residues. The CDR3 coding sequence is TGTGCCAGCTCACGGGACAGGGTTACTGAAGCTTTCTTT. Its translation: CASSRDRVTEAFF. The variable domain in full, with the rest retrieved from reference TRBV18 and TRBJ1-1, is NAGVMQNPRHLVRRRGQEARLRCSPMKGHSHVYWYRQLPEEGLKFMVYLQKENIIDESGMPKERFSAEFPKEGPSILRIQQVVRGDSAAYFCASSRDRVTEAFFGQGTRLTVV.

Written as DNA, the CDR3 is TGTGCCAGCAGTGTCACCTGGACGAACACTGAAGCTTTCTTT. This gives the protein CASSVTWTNTEAFF. The V and J genes are TRBV6-1 and TRBJ1-1; unclear D gene. The germline V gene encodes CDR1 MNHNS and CDR2 SASEGT. There are 14 residues in the CDR3. V shed 4 bases and J shed 1 base, with 10 bases lying between them.

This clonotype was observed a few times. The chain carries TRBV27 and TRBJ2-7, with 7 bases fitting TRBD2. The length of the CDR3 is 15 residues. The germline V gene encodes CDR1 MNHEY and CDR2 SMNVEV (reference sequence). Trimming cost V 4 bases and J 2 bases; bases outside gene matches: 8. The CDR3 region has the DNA TGTGCCAGCAGTTCCCGAGGGAGGGCAACCTACGAGCAGTACTTC. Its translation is CASSSRGRATYEQYF.

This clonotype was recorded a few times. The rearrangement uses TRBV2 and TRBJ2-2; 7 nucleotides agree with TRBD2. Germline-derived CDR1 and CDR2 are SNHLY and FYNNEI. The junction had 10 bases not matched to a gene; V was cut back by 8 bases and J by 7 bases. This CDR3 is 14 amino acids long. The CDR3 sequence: CASGRRGWGGELFF. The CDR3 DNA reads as TGTGCCAGCGGAAGGCGGGGGTGGGGCGGGGAGCTGTTTTTT.

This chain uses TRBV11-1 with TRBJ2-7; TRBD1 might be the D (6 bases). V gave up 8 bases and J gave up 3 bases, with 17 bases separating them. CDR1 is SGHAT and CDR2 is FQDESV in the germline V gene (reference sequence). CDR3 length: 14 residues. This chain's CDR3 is CASGTWTANYEQYF. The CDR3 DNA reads TGTGCCAGCGGGACCTGGACAGCCAACTACGAGCAGTACTTC.

CDR3 in amino acids: CASSWDRDRVYEQYF. CDR3 DNA: TGTGCCAGCAGCTGGGATCGGGACAGGGTATACGAGCAGTACTTC. The J gene is TRBJ2-7, the V gene TRBV11-2, with 9 nucleotides matching TRBD1. Looked up from germline, CDR1 is SGHAT and CDR2 is FQNNGV. The CDR3 is 15 amino acids. The ends lost 4 bases at V and 4 bases at J; junction bases unmatched: 8.

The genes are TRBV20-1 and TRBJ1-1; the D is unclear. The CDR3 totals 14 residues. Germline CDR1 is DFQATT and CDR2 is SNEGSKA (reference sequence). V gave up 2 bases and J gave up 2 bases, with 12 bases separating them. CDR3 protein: CSARRTGRNTEAFF. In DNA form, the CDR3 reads TGCAGTGCTAGAAGGACGGGTAGAAACACTGAAGCTTTCTTT.

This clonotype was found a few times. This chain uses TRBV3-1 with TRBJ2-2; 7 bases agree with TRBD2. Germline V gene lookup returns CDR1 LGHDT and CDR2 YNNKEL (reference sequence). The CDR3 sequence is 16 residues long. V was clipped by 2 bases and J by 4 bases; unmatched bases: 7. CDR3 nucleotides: TGTGCCAGCAGCCAATGGGGCGGGAGCGGCACCGGGGAGCTGTTTTTT. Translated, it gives CASSQWGGSGTGELFF.